This is a list of T cell receptor beta chains from one sample in a study of blood T cell repertoires in COVID-19. This table comes from immunoSEQ multiplex PCR, and its TCRdb copy is limited to in-frame clones, with some not included. The table records approximately 190,000 clones, roughly 80% of them present only once. The sample taken for sequencing was peripheral blood. The receptors come from a man aged 55 to 69 with acute or convalescent COVID-19. Both conserved end residues are part of each CDR3. Each record gives: clone size, D gene, J gene, V gene, CDR3 DNA, CDR3 protein. D genes are given only for firm matches. Only part of the rows carry a size: once, few, many, or a class if the clone is expanded.

. | TRBD2 | TRBJ2-5 | TRBV9 | TGTGCCAGCAGCCCACGTAGCGGGAGAACTGAGACCCAGTACTTC | CASSPRSGRTETQYF
few | . | TRBJ1-5 | TRBV28 | TGTGCCAGCAGTTTGGGGGGTTCCAATCAGCCCCAGCATTTT | CASSLGGSNQPQHF
. | . | TRBJ2-7 | TRBV21-1 | TGTGCCAGCAAGGGGGGGCGCAGGAACGAGCAGTACTTC | CASKGGRRNEQYF
once | . | TRBJ1-6 | TRBV6-5 | TGTGCCAGCAGTTACGACAGTGCTTCACCCCTCCACTTT | CASSYDSASPLHF
. | TRBD1 | TRBJ1-6 | TRBV6-1 | TGTGCCAGCAGTGAATCCCGTTTGACAGGGGCCTATAATTCACCCCTCCACTTT | CASSESRLTGAYNSPLHF
once | TRBD2 | TRBJ2-2 | TRBV5-1 | TGCGCCAGCAGCCTTGGGACTAGCGGACCCACCGGGGAGCTGTTTTTT | CASSLGTSGPTGELFF
. | . | TRBJ1-1 | TRBV18 | TGTGCCAGCTCACCAGGGGCAGGGAACACTGAAGCTTTCTTT | CASSPGAGNTEAFF
. | TRBD2 | TRBJ2-1 | TRBV3-1/TRBV3-2 | TGTGCCAGCAGCAAGCAGACTAGCGGAAACAATGAGCAGTTCTTC | CASSKQTSGNNEQFF
. | . | TRBJ1-5 | TRBV18 | TGTGCCAGCTCACCTACAGGCGGCAGTCAGCCCCAGCATTTT | CASSPTGGSQPQHF
. | . | TRBJ2-7 | TRBV9 | TGTGCCAGCAGCGTAGGCGTAGGGACTCAGCAGTACTTC | CASSVGVGTQQYF
few | TRBD1 | TRBJ1-1 | TRBV18 | TGTGCCAGCTCCCCGATACAGGACAGGGGGCTTCTCAACACTGAAGCTTTCTTT | CASSPIQDRGLLNTEAFF
few | TRBD2 | TRBJ2-7 | TRBV2 | TGTGCCAGCAGTGGGCGGGGGGGCTGGGCCTACGAGCAGTACTTC | CASSGRGGWAYEQYF
. | TRBD2 | TRBJ2-5 | TRBV24-1 | TGTGCCACCAGTGACCCGAGGACCGGGGGGGAGACCCAGTACTTC | CATSDPRTGGETQYF
. | TRBD2 | TRBJ2-7 | TRBV6-2/TRBV6-3 | TGTGCCAGCAGTTACGGACTAGCGGGAGGAGGATACGAGCAGTACTTC | CASSYGLAGGGYEQYF
few | TRBD1 | TRBJ2-1 | TRBV7-9 | TGTGCCAGCAGCTTAACACAGGGGAACAATGAGCAGTTCTTC | CASSLTQGNNEQFF
. | . | TRBJ2-7 | TRBV20-1 | TGCAGTGCTAGTTTAGCCTACGAGCAGTACTTC | CSASLAYEQYF
. | . | TRBJ2-2 | TRBV11-2 | TGTGCCAGCAGCTTAGGAGGGTCCCCCGTCGGGGAGCTGTTTTTT | CASSLGGSPVGELFF
. | TRBD2 | TRBJ2-7 | TRBV6-1 | TGTGCCAGCAGTGAAGCTGCTAGCGGGACCTACGAGCAGTACTTC | CASSEAASGTYEQYF
. | TRBD2 | TRBJ2-5 | TRBV3-1/TRBV3-2 | TGTGCCAGCAGCCAAGAAGGAACTAGCGGGACGCCAGAGACCCAGTACTTC | CASSQEGTSGTPETQYF
. | TRBD1 | TRBJ1-1 | TRBV19 | TGTGCCAGTAGGGAGACAGGGAAGGGGACTGAAGCTTTCTTT | CASRETGKGTEAFF
few | TRBD1 | TRBJ2-1 | TRBV5-1 | TGCGCCAGCAGCTTGCTCCCCATCGGGACAGGGGCAAATGAGCAGTTCTTC | CASSLLPIGTGANEQFF
. | TRBD2 | TRBJ2-7 | TRBV9 | TGTGCCAGCAGCGTAAGGAGCGGGGGGGCCTTGTACGAGCAGTACTTC | CASSVRSGGALYEQYF
. | TRBD2 | TRBJ2-3 | TRBV3-1/TRBV3-2 | TGTGCCAGCAGCCTGACTAGCGGGAGAATGGTTTGGGGCACAGATACGCAGTATTTT | CASSLTSGRMVWGTDTQYF
. | TRBD1 | TRBJ1-6 | TRBV4-2 | TGTGCCAGCAGCCAAACGGACAGGGCGTATAATTCACCCCTCCACTTT | CASSQTDRAYNSPLHF
. | . | TRBJ1-4 | TRBV27 | TGTGCCAGCAGTTTATCTTATGCAACTAATGAAAAACTGTTTTTT | CASSLSYATNEKLFF
. | . | TRBJ2-5 | TRBV10-1 | TGCGCCAGCAGTGAGGCCGGGGAAGAGACCCAGTACTTC | CASSEAGEETQYF
few | TRBD2 | TRBJ2-7 | TRBV5-4 | TGTGCCAGCAGCCCGCCTCGGGGACTAGCGGGATACGAGCAGTACTTC | CASSPPRGLAGYEQYF
. | TRBD1 | TRBJ2-5 | TRBV9 | TGTGCCAGCAGCGTAGAGCCAGGGGGCAAGGAGACCCAGTACTTC | CASSVEPGGKETQYF
. | . | TRBJ2-2 | TRBV7-3 | TGTGCCAGCAGCTTGCCAGGTCTCGGGGAGCTGTTTTTT | CASSLPGLGELFF
. | . | TRBJ2-5 | TRBV11-2 | TGTGCCAGCAGCTTAATGGACGGAGGGCTCCCCCGGCGAGAGACCCAGTACTTC | CASSLMDGGLPRRETQYF
once | TRBD2 | TRBJ2-2 | TRBV18 | TGTGCCAGCTCACCTGGGACTAGCGGGAGCACCGGGGAGCTGTTTTTT | CASSPGTSGSTGELFF
. | . | TRBJ2-3 | TRBV10-2 | TGCGCCAGCAGTTCGGGAAAGGCTACGCAGTATTTT | CASSSGKATQYF
. | . | TRBJ1-1 | TRBV3-1/TRBV3-2 | TGTGCCAGCAGCCAATTTACGGACACTGAAGCTTTCTTT | CASSQFTDTEAFF
. | TRBD1 | TRBJ1-3 | TRBV18 | TGTGCCAGCTCACCGATAGTAACCGGGACAGGTTCTGGAAACACCATATATTTT | CASSPIVTGTGSGNTIYF
. | . | TRBJ2-7 | TRBV5-1 | TGCGCCAGCAGCGTAACGCAGGGGTCCGAGCAGTACTTC | CASSVTQGSEQYF
. | . | TRBJ2-7 | TRBV13 | TGTGCCAGCAGCCCCGGGGGATCCGGGACCTACGAGCAGTACTTC | CASSPGGSGTYEQYF
. | . | TRBJ1-1 | TRBV10-3 | TGTGCCATCACTAGGACAGAAACAAACACTGAAGCTTTCTTT | CAITRTETNTEAFF
. | TRBD2 | TRBJ2-2 | TRBV4-1 | TGCGCCAGCAGCCCGGGGCTGGCGGGGGGAGGTCACACCGGGGAGCTGTTTTTT | CASSPGLAGGGHTGELFF
. | . | TRBJ2-1 | TRBV9 | TGTGCCAGCAGCGTATGGCAGGGCTCCTACAATGAGCAGTTCTTC | CASSVWQGSYNEQFF
. | TRBD2 | TRBJ2-1 | TRBV7-3 | TGTGCCAGCAGCCTTAGCGGGGTTATTTCCTACAATGAGCAGTTCTTC | CASSLSGVISYNEQFF
. | . | TRBJ1-2 | TRBV7-9 | TGTGCCAGCAGCTTAGATGGAGGACGATTTGGCTACACCTTC | CASSLDGGRFGYTF
. | . | TRBJ1-4 | TRBV5-1 | TGCGCCAGCAGCTTGGAGGGGTCAGCTAATGAAAAACTGTTTTTT | CASSLEGSANEKLFF